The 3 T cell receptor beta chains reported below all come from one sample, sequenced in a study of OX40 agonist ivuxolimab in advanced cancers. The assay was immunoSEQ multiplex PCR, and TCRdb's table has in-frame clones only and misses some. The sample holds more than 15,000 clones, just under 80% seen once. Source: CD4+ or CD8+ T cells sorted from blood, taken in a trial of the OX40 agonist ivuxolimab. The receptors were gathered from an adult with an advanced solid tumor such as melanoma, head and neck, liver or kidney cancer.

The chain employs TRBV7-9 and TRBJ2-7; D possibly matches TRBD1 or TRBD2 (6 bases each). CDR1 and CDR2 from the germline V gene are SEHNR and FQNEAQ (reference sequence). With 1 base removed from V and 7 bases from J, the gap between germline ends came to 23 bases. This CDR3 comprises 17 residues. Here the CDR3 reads CASSLGDMAWEVREQYF. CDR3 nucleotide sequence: TGTGCCAGCAGCTTAGGGGACATGGCGTGGGAGGTGAGGGAGCAGTACTTC.

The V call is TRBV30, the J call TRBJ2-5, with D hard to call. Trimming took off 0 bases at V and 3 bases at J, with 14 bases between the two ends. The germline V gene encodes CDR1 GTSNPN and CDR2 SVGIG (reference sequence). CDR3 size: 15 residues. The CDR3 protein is CAWSVTNVQEETQYF. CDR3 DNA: TGTGCCTGGAGTGTAACAAATGTTCAAGAAGAGACCCAGTACTTC.

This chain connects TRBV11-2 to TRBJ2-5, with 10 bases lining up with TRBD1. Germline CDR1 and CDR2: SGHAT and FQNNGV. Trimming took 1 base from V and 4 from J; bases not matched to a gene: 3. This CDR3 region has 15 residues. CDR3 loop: CASSLGDRGRETQYF. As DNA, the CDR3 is TGTGCCAGCAGCTTAGGGGACAGGGGACGAGAGACCCAGTACTTC.